The T cell receptor beta chain under discussion was sequenced for a study of T cell repertoires in cytomegalovirus infection. Study details: It was the public TCR beta signatures that indicated both CMV infection and matching HLA type.

The CDR3 has 15 residues. V lost 3 bases, J lost 5 bases, and 13 bases lay in between. Germline CDR1 is SGHTA and CDR2 is FQGNSA. From the reads, TCRdb called clonotypes with MiXCR, one entry per CDR3 protein. The sample lists roughly 76,000 distinct CDR3 sequences; 3.5% to 4.5% were seen once. There are many counts of this clonotype. This chain links TRBV7-2 with TRBJ1-4; D unclear. The clonotype comes from a human donor in good health (CMV status not recorded). Some clones in this sample may be carry-over from other donors' samples. The sequencing sample was made of PBMCs. The CDR3 region is CASSFTPLTNEKLFF. CDR3 nucleotides: TGTGCCAGCAGCTTTACCCCCCTCACGAATGAAAAACTGTTTTTT.